This TCR beta chain emerged from a study of cytomegalovirus exposure and HLA in healthy donors. Overall study context: An earlier analysis found fewer than 140 million unique TCR beta sequences from approximately 190 million T cells.

The CDR3 totals 15 residues. V gave up 10 bases and J gave up 7 bases; unmatched junction bases: 12. Germline V gene sequence: CDR1 ENHRY, CDR2 SYGVKD. Amplification used 60 Vbeta primers and 13 Jbeta primers. TCRdb's copy holds only in-frame clones and misses some; the assay was immunoSEQ multiplex PCR. Among about 130,000 clones listed, over 65% were seen once. The TCR originated in a man aged 18 to 35 in good health and CMV-seropositive. The sequencing sample was made of PBMCs. The chain is built from TRBV10-3 and TRBJ2-2; 10 bases fit TRBD1. As DNA, the CDR3 is TGTGCCACCAGGGGGACAGGGGATCTCGGCGGGGAGCTGTTTTTT. This translates into CATRGTGDLGGELFF.